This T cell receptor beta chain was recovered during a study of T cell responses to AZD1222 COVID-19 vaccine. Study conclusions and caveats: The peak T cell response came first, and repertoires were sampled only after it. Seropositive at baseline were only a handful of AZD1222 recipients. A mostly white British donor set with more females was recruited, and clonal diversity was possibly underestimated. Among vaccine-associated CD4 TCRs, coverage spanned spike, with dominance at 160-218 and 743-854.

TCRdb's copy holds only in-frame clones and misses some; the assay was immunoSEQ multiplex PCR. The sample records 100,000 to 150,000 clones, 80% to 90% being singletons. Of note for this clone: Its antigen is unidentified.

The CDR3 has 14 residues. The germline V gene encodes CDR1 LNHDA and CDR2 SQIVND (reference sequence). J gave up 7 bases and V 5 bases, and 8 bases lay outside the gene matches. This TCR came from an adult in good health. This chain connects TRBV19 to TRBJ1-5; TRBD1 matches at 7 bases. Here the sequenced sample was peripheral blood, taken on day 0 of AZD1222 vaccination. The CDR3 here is CASSATGRGQPQHF. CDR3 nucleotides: TGTGCCAGTAGTGCGACAGGGAGAGGGCAGCCCCAGCATTTT.